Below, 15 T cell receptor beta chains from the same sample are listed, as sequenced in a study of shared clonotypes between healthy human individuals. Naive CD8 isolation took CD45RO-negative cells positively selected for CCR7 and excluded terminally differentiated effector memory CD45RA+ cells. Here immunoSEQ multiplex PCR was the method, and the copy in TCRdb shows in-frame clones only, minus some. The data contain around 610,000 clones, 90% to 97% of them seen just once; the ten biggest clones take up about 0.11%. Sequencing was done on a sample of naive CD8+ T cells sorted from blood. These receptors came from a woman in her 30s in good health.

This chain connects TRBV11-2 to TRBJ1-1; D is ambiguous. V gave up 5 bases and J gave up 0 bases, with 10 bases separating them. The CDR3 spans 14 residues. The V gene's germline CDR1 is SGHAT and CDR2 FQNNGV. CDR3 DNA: TGTGCCAGCAGCCCGAGGCGGATGAACACTGAAGCTTTCTTT. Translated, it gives CASSPRRMNTEAFF.

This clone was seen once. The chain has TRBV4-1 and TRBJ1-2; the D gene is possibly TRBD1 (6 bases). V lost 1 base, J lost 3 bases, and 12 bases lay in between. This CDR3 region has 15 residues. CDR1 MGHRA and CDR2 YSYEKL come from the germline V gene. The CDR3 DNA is TGCGCCAGCAGCCAAGTAGGGGGTACGGACTATGGCTACACCTTC. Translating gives CASSQVGGTDYGYTF.

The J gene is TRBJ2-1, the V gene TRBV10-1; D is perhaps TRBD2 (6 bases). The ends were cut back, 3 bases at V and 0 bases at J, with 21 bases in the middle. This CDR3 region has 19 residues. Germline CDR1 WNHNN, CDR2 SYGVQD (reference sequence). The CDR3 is CASSERLLAPPSSYNEQFF. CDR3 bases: TGCGCCAGCAGTGAACGCTTACTAGCCCCCCCGAGCTCCTACAATGAGCAGTTCTTC.

The CDR3 nucleotides read TGCGCCAGCATTGGAGACAATGAGCAGTTCTTC. Residues: CASIGDNEQFF. The chain combines TRBV5-1 with TRBJ2-1; D not resolved. The V end was cut by 6 bases, the J end by 5 bases, with 6 bases between. The germline gives CDR1 SGHRS, CDR2 YFSETQ. There are 11 residues in the CDR3.

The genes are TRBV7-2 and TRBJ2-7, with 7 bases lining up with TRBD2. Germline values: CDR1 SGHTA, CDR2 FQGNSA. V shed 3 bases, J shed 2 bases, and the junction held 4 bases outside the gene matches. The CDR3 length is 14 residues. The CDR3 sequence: CASSFASGPYEQYF. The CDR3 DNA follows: TGTGCCAGCAGCTTTGCTAGCGGCCCCTACGAGCAGTACTTC.

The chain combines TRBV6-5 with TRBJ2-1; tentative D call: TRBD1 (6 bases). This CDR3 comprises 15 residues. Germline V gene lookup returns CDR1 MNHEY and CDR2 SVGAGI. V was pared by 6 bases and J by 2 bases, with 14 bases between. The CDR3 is CASRHREVPYNEQFF. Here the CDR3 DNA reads TGTGCCAGCAGGCACAGGGAAGTCCCCTACAATGAGCAGTTCTTC.

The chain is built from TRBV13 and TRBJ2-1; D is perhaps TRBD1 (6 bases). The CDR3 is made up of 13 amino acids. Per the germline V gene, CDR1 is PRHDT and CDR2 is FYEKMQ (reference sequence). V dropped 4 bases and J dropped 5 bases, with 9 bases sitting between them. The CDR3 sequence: CASSWTEDNEQFF. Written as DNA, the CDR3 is TGTGCCAGCAGCTGGACAGAGGACAATGAGCAGTTCTTC.

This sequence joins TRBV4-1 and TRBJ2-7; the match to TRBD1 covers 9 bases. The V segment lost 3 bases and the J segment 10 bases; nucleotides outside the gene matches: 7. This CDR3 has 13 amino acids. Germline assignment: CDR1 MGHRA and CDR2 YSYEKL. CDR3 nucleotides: TGCGCCAGCAGCCATGGACAGGGGAGGGACCAGTACTTC. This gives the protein CASSHGQGRDQYF.

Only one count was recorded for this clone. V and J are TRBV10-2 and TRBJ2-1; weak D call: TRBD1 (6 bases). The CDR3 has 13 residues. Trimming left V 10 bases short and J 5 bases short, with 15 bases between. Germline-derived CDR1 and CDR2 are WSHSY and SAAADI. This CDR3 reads CATKTRTDNEQFF. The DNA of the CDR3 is TGCGCCACCAAGACAAGGACAGACAATGAGCAGTTCTTC.

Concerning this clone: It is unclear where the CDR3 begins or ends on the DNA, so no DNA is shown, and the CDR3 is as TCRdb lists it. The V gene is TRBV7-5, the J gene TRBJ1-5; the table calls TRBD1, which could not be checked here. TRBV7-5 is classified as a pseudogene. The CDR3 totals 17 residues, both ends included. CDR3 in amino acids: CVRSWGQGTPSNQPQHF.

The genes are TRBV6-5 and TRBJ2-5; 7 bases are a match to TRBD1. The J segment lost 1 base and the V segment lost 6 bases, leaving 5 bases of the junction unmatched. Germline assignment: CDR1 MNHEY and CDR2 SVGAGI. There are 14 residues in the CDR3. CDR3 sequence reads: CASSSQGPQETQYF. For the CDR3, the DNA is TGTGCCAGCAGCTCACAGGGGCCCCAAGAGACCCAGTACTTC.

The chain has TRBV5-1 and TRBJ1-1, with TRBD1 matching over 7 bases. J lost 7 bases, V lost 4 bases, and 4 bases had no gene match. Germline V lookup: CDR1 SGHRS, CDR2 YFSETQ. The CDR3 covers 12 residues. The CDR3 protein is CASSLRDSEAFF. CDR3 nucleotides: TGCGCCAGCAGCCTTAGGGACAGTGAAGCTTTCTTT.

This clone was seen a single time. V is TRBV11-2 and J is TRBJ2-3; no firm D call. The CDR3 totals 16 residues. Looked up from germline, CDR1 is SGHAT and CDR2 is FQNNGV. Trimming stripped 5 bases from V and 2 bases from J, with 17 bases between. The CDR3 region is CASSPPNMGITDTQYF. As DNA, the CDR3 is TGTGCCAGCAGCCCGCCCAACATGGGGATCACAGATACGCAGTATTTT. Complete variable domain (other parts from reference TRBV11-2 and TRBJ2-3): EAGVAQSPRYKIIEKRQSVAFWCNPISGHATLYWYQQILGQGPKLLIQFQNNGVVDDSQLPKDRFSAERLKGVDSTLKIQPAKLEDSAVYLCASSPPNMGITDTQYFGPGTRLTVL.

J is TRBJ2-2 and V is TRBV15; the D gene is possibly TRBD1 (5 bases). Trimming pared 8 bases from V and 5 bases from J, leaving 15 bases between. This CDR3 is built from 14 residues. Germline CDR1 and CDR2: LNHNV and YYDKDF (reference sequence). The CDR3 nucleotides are TGTGCCACCGGCGGCACCAGGGAAACCGGGGAGCTGTTTTTT. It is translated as CATGGTRETGELFF.

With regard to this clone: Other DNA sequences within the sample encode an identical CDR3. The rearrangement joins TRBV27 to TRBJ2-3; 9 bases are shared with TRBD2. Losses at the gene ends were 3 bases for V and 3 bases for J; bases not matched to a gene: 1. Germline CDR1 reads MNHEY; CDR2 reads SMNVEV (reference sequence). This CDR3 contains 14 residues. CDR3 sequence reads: CASSFLAGTDTQYF. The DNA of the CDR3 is TGTGCCAGCAGTTTTCTAGCGGGAACAGATACGCAGTATTTT.